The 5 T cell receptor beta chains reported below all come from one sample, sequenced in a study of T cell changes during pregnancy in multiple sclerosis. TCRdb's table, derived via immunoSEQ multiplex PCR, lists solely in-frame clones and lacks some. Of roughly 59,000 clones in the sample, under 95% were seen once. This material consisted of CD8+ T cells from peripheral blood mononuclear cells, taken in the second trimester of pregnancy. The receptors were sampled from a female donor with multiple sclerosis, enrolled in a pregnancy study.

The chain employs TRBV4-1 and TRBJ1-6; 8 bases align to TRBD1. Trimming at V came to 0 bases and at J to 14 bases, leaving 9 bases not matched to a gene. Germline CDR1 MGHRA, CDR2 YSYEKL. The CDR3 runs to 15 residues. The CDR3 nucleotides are TGCGCCAGCAGCCAAGAGGGACAGGTGGGGTTCACCCTCCACTTT. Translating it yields CASSQEGQVGFTLHF.

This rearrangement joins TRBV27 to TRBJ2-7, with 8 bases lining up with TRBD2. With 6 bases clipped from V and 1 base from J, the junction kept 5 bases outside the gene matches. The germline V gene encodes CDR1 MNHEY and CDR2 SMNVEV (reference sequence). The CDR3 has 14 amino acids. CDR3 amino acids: CASSYSGTSYEQYF. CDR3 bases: TGTGCCAGCAGCTATAGCGGGACATCCTACGAGCAGTACTTC.

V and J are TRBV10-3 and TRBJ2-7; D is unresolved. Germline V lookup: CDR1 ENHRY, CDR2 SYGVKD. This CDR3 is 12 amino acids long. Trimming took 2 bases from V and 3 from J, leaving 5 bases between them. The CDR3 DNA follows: TGTGCCATCAGTGAGCAGGACTACGAGCAGTACTTC. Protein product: CAISEQDYEQYF.

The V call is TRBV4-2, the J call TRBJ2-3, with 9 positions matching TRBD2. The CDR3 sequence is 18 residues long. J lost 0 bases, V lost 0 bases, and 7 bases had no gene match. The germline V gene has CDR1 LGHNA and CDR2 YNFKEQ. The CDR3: CASSQDPPSGTSTDTQYF. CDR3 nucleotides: TGTGCCAGCAGCCAAGACCCCCCTAGCGGGACTAGCACAGATACGCAGTATTTT.

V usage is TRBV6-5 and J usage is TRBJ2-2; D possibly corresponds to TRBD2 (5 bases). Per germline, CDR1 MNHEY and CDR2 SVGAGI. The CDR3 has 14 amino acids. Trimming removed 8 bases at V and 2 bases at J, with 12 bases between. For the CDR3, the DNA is TGTGCCAGCCTGGTAGCGACCAACACCGGGGAGCTGTTTTTT. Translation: CASLVATNTGELFF.